The clone carrying this T cell receptor beta chain was observed a few times. This specimen comes from a study of molecular identifiers for immune sequencing clone quantification. Library preparation followed earlier protocols using designated TCR primers. TCRdb redid the calling of the PCR reads with MiXCR, one entry per CDR3 protein. Among 85,000 to 100,000 distinct CDR3 sequences listed, roughly 21% were seen once. The source of this sequence is a human donor in good health. Some libraries in this study had Jurkat cell RNA spiked in. The sequenced sample was naive CD8+ T cells from blood, with Jurkat cell RNA spiked in. Specified subset: FACS-sorted CD8+CD4-CCR7+CD45RA+ naive T cells.

CDR3 sequence: CASSPLMGAYEQYF. CDR3 nucleotides: TGTGCCAGCAGTCCCCTCATGGGGGCCTACGAGCAGTACTTC. The rearrangement joins TRBV28 to TRBJ2-7; D may be TRBD1 or TRBD2 (5 bases each). Trimming stripped 5 bases from V and 2 bases from J, with 13 bases between. Germline CDR1 reads MDHEN; CDR2 reads SYDVKM. The CDR3 sequence is 14 residues long. Based on the CDR3 plus reference TRBV28 and TRBJ2-7, the full variable domain is DVKVTQSSRYLVKRTGEKVFLECVQDMDHENMFWYRQDPGLGLRLIYFSYDVKMKEKGDIPEGYSVSREKKERFSLILESASTNQTSMYLCASSPLMGAYEQYFGPGTRLTVT.